This entry features one TCR beta chain sequence. This specimen comes from a study of T cell changes during pregnancy in multiple sclerosis. CDR1 SGHAT and CDR2 FQDESV come from the germline V gene (reference sequence). The junction had 13 bases not matched to a gene; V was cut back by 5 bases and J by 8 bases. This CDR3 has 15 amino acids. Some clones are missing from TCRdb's copy, which holds only in-frame ones; the method was immunoSEQ multiplex PCR. The sample consists of about 70,000 clones, 85% to 95% of them appearing once. The chain uses TRBV11-1 and TRBJ2-7, with TRBD1 matching 9 bases. This TCR was recovered from a female donor with multiple sclerosis, enrolled in a pregnancy study. The material was CD4+ T cells from peripheral blood mononuclear cells, obtained after pregnancy. The CDR3, as DNA: TGTGCCAGCAGCCCCAGGACAGGGGCTTTCGTAAAGCAGTACTTC. This codes for CASSPRTGAFVKQYF.